The rows below give T cell receptor beta chains drawn from one sample of a study of response to subunit inactivated influenza vaccine. From the RT-PCR reads, TCRdb called clonotypes with MiXCR, one entry per CDR3 protein. The table has roughly 170,000 distinct CDR3 sequences, about 9% seen once; the top ten hold under 13%. The sample was non-naive T cells sorted from PBMCs, taken on the day of vaccination. The receptors come from a man aged 45-60 years who received an inactivated influenza vaccine. Each CDR3 is given without its conserved first and last residue.

j_gene,len,v_gene,CDR3aa
TRBJ1-1,12,TRBV12-3/TRBV12-4,ASSFLQGSTEAF
TRBJ2-1,12,TRBV7-8,ASRTSGLYNEQF
TRBJ1-5,13,TRBV20-1,SASPGLFSNQPQH
TRBJ2-3,13,TRBV5-1,ASSLGGRAADTQY
TRBJ2-1,15,TRBV15,ATSRDRQGLRYNEQF
TRBJ2-3,14,TRBV20-1,SARDADRGRTDTQY
TRBJ1-2,13,TRBV2,ASSKETGRVSGYT
TRBJ2-1,12,TRBV20-1,SARRTSGRNEQF
TRBJ2-1,12,TRBV20-1,SARVLSSYNEQF
TRBJ1-6,12,TRBV6-2/TRBV6-3,ASRPTGRGSPLH
TRBJ1-4,12,TRBV7-2,ASSWQGAGEKLF
TRBJ1-2,13,TRBV5-6,ASSLGSTGHYGYT
TRBJ2-1,13,TRBV7-9,ASSSGTGAFNEQF
TRBJ1-4,11,TRBV18,ASSPGAGEKLF
TRBJ2-7,11,TRBV6-2/TRBV6-3,ASTGDRGYEQY
TRBJ1-1,12,TRBV7-9,ASSDGRTNTEAF
TRBJ2-7,12,TRBV7-2,ASSPGQGPYEQY
TRBJ2-3,13,TRBV11-1,ASSLNGYSTDTQY
TRBJ2-4,12,TRBV7-2,ASSQGAAKNIQY
TRBJ1-2,13,TRBV20-1,SATRRGQGSYGYT
TRBJ2-5,13,TRBV9,ASSVAGGPGETQY
TRBJ2-7,13,TRBV10-3,AISENRGQAGEQY
TRBJ2-7,14,TRBV10-2,ASSVVGGGRAVEQY
TRBJ2-2,14,TRBV5-1,ASSLGSVPNTGELF
TRBJ2-3,12,TRBV12-3/TRBV12-4,ASSFYGDTDTQY
TRBJ1-1,11,TRBV2,ASSEGAQGTAF
TRBJ2-3,15,TRBV7-2,ASSTRRTSGGGDTQY
TRBJ1-5,14,TRBV11-2,ASSSDGRISWQPQH
TRBJ1-1,11,TRBV11-2,ASSNDPNTEAF
TRBJ2-3,15,TRBV10-3,AISDFRLAGLEDTQY
TRBJ1-1,10,TRBV11-1,ASSFANTEAF
TRBJ2-5,14,TRBV4-2,ASSPTPSHVSETQY
TRBJ2-5,14,TRBV12-3/TRBV12-4,ASSLYGVRAKETQY
TRBJ2-3,14,TRBV7-2,ASSPSSLTSTDTQY
TRBJ2-5,11,TRBV10-1,ASSESPGETQY
TRBJ1-2,12,TRBV5-5,DSSASTGGVGYT
TRBJ2-2,13,TRBV3-1,ASSQEGQHTGELF
TRBJ1-5,10,TRBV12-3/TRBV12-4,ASSRKNQPQH
TRBJ2-4,10,TRBV20-1,SASSGRNIQY
TRBJ2-1,12,TRBV29-1,SVEGIAGLDEQF
TRBJ2-7,12,TRBV27,ASSSMTGRYEQY
TRBJ2-7,13,TRBV14,ASSPLPTGVHEQY
TRBJ2-1,14,TRBV4-3,ASSQRTSGAWDEQF
TRBJ2-5,14,TRBV5-1,ASTFRPGGNPTTQY
TRBJ2-5,12,TRBV5-1,ASSLERGQETQY
TRBJ1-1,13,TRBV7-8,ASSLVYQMNTEAF
TRBJ2-7,13,TRBV7-8,ASSLQASVSYEQY
TRBJ2-1,17,TRBV9,ASSVFALAGKGPYNEQF
TRBJ1-4,12,TRBV11-2,ASSFGGNREKLF
TRBJ2-1,15,TRBV9,ASSAARTSWGYNEQF
TRBJ2-5,12,TRBV5-6,ASSLGVDGETQY
TRBJ1-5,11,TRBV29-1,SVQDSVNQPQH
TRBJ1-6,13,TRBV10-3,AISELEGDNSPLH
TRBJ2-1,13,TRBV29-1,SVTLAGGRYNEQF
TRBJ2-5,11,TRBV5-4,ASSLEERETQY